Each of the 7 T cell receptor beta chains below was sequenced from the same sample in a study of blood T cell repertoires in COVID-19. Data came from immunoSEQ multiplex PCR; TCRdb stores just in-frame clones and leaves some out. The sample yields a few hundred thousand clones, 90% seen once. The sequencing input was peripheral blood. All receptors derive from an older woman with COVID-19, enrolled during active disease.

The V and J genes are TRBV7-2 and TRBJ1-2, with a tentative D call TRBD1 (6 bases). There are 14 residues in the CDR3. CDR1 and CDR2 (germline): SGHTA, FQGNSA. Deletions cut 5 bases from V and 3 bases from J, with 13 bases between. Here the CDR3 reads CASSLRTVYYGYTF. In nucleotides, the CDR3 is TGTGCCAGCAGCCTACGGACAGTCTACTATGGCTACACCTTC.

The chain couples TRBV15 to TRBJ1-2; possible D gene TRBD1, 5 bases. CDR1 and CDR2 from the germline V gene are LNHNV and YYDKDF (reference sequence). V gave up 8 bases and J gave up 0 bases, with 13 bases separating them. This CDR3 contains 14 residues. CDR3 residues: CATGKGSANYGYTF. The CDR3 region has the DNA TGTGCCACCGGAAAGGGGTCGGCTAACTATGGCTACACCTTC.

The chain links TRBV3-1 (or the pseudogene TRBV3-2) to TRBJ1-4, with 8 nucleotides matching TRBD1. V shed 1 base and J 3 bases; nucleotides not matched to a gene: 1. The CDR3 sequence is 15 residues long. CDR1 LGHDT and CDR2 YNNKEL come from the germline V gene (reference sequence). DNA for the CDR3: TGTGCCAGCAGCCAAGGCAGGGGGCCTAATGAAAAACTGTTTTTT. Its protein is CASSQGRGPNEKLFF.

This clone was seen a handful of times. V and J are TRBV7-2 and TRBJ1-1; TRBD1 aligns across 10 bases. CDR3 length: 15 amino acids. The germline V gene has CDR1 SGHTA and CDR2 FQGNSA. The ends lost 4 bases at V and 5 bases at J; junction bases unmatched: 7. CDR3: CASSSQGQGRTEAFF. Written as DNA, the CDR3 is TGTGCCAGCAGCTCCCAGGGACAGGGGCGTACTGAAGCTTTCTTT.

This chain links TRBV6-5 with TRBJ1-6, with D unresolved. Deletions cut 3 bases from V and 8 bases from J, with 17 bases between. This CDR3 spans 16 amino acids. Germline V CDR1 and CDR2: MNHEY, SVGAGI. Here the CDR3 reads CASSYYPSVADSPLHF. Here the CDR3 DNA reads TGTGCCAGCAGTTATTATCCCTCGGTAGCCGATTCACCCCTCCACTTT.

The V gene is TRBV7-8, the J gene TRBJ1-6; D call uncertain. This CDR3 spans 13 amino acids. Trimming cost V 3 bases and J 5 bases, with 5 bases left between them. Germline V CDR1 and CDR2: SGHVS, FQNEAQ. CDR3 in amino acids: CASSLIDNSPLHF. Written as DNA, the CDR3 is TGTGCCAGCAGCTTGATAGATAATTCACCCCTCCACTTT. Full variable domain (remainder filled in from reference TRBV7-8 and TRBJ1-6): GAGVSQSPRYKVAKRGQDVALRCDPISGHVSLFWYQQALGQGPEFLTYFQNEAQLDKSGLPSDRFFAERPEGSVSTLKIQRTQQEDSAVYLCASSLIDNSPLHFGNGTRLTVT.

The rearrangement joins TRBV10-3 to TRBJ1-5, with D uncertain. Germline-derived CDR1 and CDR2 are ENHRY and SYGVKD. This CDR3 is built from 12 residues. Trimming stripped 3 bases from V and 4 bases from J, with 4 bases between. DNA of the CDR3: TGTGCCATCAGTGATTCAAATCAGCCCCAGCATTTT. Its protein product is CAISDSNQPQHF.